This TCR beta chain appears in the sequencing data of a study of shared clonotypes between healthy human individuals. Overall study findings and caveats: Non-shared clonotypes displayed generation probabilities falling below those of clonotypes present in all four donors. Despite large depth, sorted-subset datasets appeared incompletely sequenced.

Regarding this clone: Its antigen is still unknown. The same CDR3 arises from other DNA sequences in this sample as well.

The V gene's germline CDR1 is SGHTA and CDR2 FQGNSA. Between the trimmed V and J ends, which lost 3 bases and 7 bases, there was a span of 10 bases. The CDR3 sequence is 13 residues long. Subsets obtained from CD4+ cells comprised CD45RA+ naive and CD45RA-negative memory cells. The run depth of the assay was deep. Some clones are missing from TCRdb's copy, which holds only in-frame ones; the method was immunoSEQ multiplex PCR. The sample comprises under 2.5 million clones, less than 95% of which are singletons, and 0.37% rests with the top ten. The clonotype originates from a young man in good health. Some clones in this sample may be carry-over from other donors' samples. The chain links TRBV7-2 to TRBJ2-1; weak D call: TRBD1 (5 bases). Sample: naive CD4+ T cells from PBMCs. Subset described: CD45RA+ positively selected. CDR3 in amino acids: CASSLARGNEQFF. The CDR3 coding sequence is TGTGCCAGCAGCTTGGCTAGGGGTAATGAGCAGTTCTTC.